This TCR beta chain was sequenced in a study of blood T cell repertoires in COVID-19. The assay was immunoSEQ multiplex PCR, and TCRdb's table has in-frame clones only and misses some. Of 250,000 to 400,000 clones listed, 90% are singletons. V shed 6 bases and J 4 bases; nucleotides not matched to a gene: 5. Germline loops: CDR1 MDHEN, CDR2 SYDVKM. The CDR3 contains 15 residues. Sequenced: PBMCs or T cells enriched from blood (not recorded which). The chain carries TRBV28 and TRBJ2-1; 11 nucleotides align to TRBD2. This receptor was obtained from a man between 60 and 75 years old who had recovered from COVID-19. The CDR3 bases are TGTGCCAGCAGACAACTAGCGGGGGCTTACAATGAGCAGTTCTTC. Translating it yields CASRQLAGAYNEQFF.